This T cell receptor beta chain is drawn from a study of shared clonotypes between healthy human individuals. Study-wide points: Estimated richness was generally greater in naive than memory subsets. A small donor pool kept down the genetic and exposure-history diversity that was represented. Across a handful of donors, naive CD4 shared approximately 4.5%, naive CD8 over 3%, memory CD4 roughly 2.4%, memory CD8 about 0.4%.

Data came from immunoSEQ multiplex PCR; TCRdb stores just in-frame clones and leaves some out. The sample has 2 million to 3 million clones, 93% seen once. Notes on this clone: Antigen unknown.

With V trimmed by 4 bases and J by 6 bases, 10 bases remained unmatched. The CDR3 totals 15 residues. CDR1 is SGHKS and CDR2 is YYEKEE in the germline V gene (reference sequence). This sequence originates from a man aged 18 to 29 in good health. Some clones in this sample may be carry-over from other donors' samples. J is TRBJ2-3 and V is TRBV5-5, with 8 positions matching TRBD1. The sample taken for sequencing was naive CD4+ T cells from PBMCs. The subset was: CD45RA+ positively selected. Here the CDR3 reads CASSLGQVLRDTQYF. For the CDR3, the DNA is TGTGCCAGCAGCCTGGGACAGGTTCTTCGGGATACGCAGTATTTT.